Each of the 3 T cell receptor beta chains below was sequenced from the same sample in a study of early T cells in non-severe SARS-CoV-2 infection. A single record per CDR3 protein comes from TCRdb applying MiXCR to the 5' RACE reads. The sample lists around 50,000 distinct CDR3 sequences; 7% to 10% were seen once. What was sequenced was whole blood. The receptors come from an adult who was a healthcare worker with PCR-confirmed SARS-CoV-2 infection or an uninfected control (not recorded which).

This clonotype was observed at least ten times. This rearrangement joins TRBV29-1 to TRBJ2-5; D is ambiguous. Germline V CDR1 and CDR2: SQVTM, ANQGSEA. The CDR3 runs 11 residues. Trimming pared 7 bases from V and 3 bases from J, leaving 9 bases between. CDR3 sequence: CSASLKETQYF. The CDR3 DNA reads TGCAGCGCGAGTCTTAAAGAGACCCAGTACTTC.

Ten or more counts support this clonotype. This chain uses TRBV7-6 with TRBJ2-7; no reliable D call. The V gene's germline CDR1 is SGHVS and CDR2 FNYEAQ. CDR3 size: 13 residues. Trimming cost V 1 base and J 5 bases, with 9 bases left between them. CDR3 residues: CASSLGPIDEQYF. CDR3 DNA sequence: TGTGCCAGCAGCTTAGGGCCGATAGACGAGCAGTACTTC.

At least ten counts were recorded for this clonotype. The rearrangement joins TRBV7-9 to TRBJ2-7, with TRBD1 identical over 8 bases. Looked up from germline, CDR1 is SEHNR and CDR2 is FQNEAQ (reference sequence). The J segment lost 3 bases and the V segment lost 4 bases, leaving 11 bases of the junction unmatched. The CDR3 length is 16 residues. This CDR3 is CASSSSSGTGHYEQYF. For the CDR3, the DNA is TGTGCCAGCAGCTCGTCATCCGGGACAGGACACTACGAGCAGTACTTC.